This note documents a single T cell receptor beta chain sequence. In the original workflow: From reference gene primer amplification, estimates of nucleated cell counts were derived. The protocol was immunoSEQ multiplex PCR, while the TCRdb copy is restricted to in-frame clones and leaves out a portion. V and J calls and clone size are given by that table; D and trimming were obtained from the DNA. This table holds 200,000 or so clones, approximately 89% found once. This entry is derived from a study of blood T cell repertoires in COVID-19. Overall study context: PBMCs, B-cell-depleted T cells, or T cells provided the cDNA or gDNA that made up the material.

V was trimmed by 2 bases and J by 4 bases, leaving 9 bases between them. The CDR3 has 13 residues. Germline-derived CDR1 and CDR2 are SGHRS and YFSETQ. Clinical history reported by participants formed the basis on which cohorts were assigned. The study recruited exposed participants who had met a COVID-19 case within 2 weeks before entry. The receptor was isolated from a woman aged 25 to 39 who had been exposed to COVID-19. V usage is TRBV5-1 and J usage is TRBJ1-2; D is ambiguous. Sequencing used PBMCs or T cells enriched from blood (not recorded which). The CDR3 DNA is TGCGCCAGCAGCTTTCCGTCAGGCTATGGCTACACCTTC. Translation: CASSFPSGYGYTF.